This TCR beta chain was retrieved from a study of graft-versus-host responses after intestinal transplantation. About the study: Anti-thymocyte globulin was used for induction in all recipients, who then took tacrolimus and steroids for approximately 3 years.

TCRdb's copy holds only in-frame clones and misses some; the assay was immunoSEQ multiplex PCR. The sample carries about 39,000 clones, roughly 86% recorded once. The CDR3 extends over 17 amino acids. Germline V gives CDR1 LGHNT, CDR2 FRNRAP. Trimming took 6 bases from V and 7 from J; bases not matched to a gene: 12. This receptor was taken from a human patient who received an intestinal transplant, so some T cells may come from the graft donor. Sequenced material: PBMCs, taken 260 to 270 days after transplant. This chain connects TRBV12-5 to TRBJ2-1; 13 bases align to TRBD2. In DNA form, the CDR3 reads TGTGCTAGTGGACTCCCGGGACTAGCGGGGCGGCGGAATGAGCAGTTCTTC. It specifies CASGLPGLAGRRNEQFF.